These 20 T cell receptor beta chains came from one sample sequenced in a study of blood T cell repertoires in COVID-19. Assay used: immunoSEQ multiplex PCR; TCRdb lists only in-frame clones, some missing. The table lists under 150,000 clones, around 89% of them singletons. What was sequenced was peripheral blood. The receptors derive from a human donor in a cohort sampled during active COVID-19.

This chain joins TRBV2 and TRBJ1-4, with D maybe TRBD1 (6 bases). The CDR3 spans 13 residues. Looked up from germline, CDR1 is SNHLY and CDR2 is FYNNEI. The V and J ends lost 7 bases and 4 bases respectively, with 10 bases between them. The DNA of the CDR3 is TGTGCCAGCAACCACAGGGATAATGAAAAACTGTTTTTT. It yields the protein CASNHRDNEKLFF.

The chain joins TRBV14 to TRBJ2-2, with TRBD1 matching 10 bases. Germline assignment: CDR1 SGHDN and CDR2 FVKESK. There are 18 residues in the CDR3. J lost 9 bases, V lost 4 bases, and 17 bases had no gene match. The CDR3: CASSPYRGGDRGVRELFF. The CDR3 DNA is TGTGCCAGCAGCCCGTACCGCGGTGGGGACAGGGGAGTTCGGGAGCTGTTTTTT.

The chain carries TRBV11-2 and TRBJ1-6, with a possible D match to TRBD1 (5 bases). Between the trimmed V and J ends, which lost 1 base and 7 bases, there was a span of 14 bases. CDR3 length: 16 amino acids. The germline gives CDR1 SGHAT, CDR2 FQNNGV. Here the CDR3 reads CASSLVSGGPNSPLHF. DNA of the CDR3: TGTGCCAGCAGCTTAGTCTCGGGGGGACCAAATTCACCCCTCCACTTT.

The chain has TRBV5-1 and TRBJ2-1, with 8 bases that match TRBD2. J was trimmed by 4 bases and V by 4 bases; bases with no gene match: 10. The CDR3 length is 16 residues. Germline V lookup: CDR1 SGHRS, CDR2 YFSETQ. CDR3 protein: CASSRAGTRNYNEQFF. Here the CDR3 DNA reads TGCGCCAGCAGCCGTGCCGGGACTAGGAATTACAATGAGCAGTTCTTC.

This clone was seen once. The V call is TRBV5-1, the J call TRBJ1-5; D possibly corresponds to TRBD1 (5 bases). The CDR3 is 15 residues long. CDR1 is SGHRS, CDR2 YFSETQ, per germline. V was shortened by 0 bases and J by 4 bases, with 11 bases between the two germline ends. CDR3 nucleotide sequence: TGCGCCAGCAGCTTGGAAGGCCAGGGAAATCAGCCCCAGCATTTT. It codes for CASSLEGQGNQPQHF.

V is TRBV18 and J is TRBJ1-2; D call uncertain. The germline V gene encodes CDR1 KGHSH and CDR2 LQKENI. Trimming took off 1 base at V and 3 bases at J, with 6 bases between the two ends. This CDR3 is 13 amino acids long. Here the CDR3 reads CASSPLTDYGYTF. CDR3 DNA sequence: TGTGCCAGCTCACCACTAACGGACTATGGCTACACCTTC.

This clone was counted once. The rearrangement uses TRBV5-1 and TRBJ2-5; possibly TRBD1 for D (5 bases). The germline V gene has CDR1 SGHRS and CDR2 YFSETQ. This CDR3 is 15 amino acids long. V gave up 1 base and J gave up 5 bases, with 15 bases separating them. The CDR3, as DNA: TGCGCCAGCAGCTTGAGTCAGGGTGGAAGGGAGACCCAGTACTTC. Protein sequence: CASSLSQGGRETQYF.

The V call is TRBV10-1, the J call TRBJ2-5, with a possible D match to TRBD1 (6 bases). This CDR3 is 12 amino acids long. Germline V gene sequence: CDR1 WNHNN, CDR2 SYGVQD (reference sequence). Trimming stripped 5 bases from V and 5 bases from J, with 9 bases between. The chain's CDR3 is CASSTGSETQYF. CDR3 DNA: TGCGCCAGCAGTACAGGGTCCGAGACCCAGTACTTC.

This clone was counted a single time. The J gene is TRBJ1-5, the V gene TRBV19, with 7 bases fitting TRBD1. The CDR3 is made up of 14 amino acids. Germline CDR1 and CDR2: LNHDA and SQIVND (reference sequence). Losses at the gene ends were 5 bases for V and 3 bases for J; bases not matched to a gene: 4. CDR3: CASSLGTANQPQHF. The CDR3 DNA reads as TGTGCCAGTAGTCTTGGGACAGCCAATCAGCCCCAGCATTTT.

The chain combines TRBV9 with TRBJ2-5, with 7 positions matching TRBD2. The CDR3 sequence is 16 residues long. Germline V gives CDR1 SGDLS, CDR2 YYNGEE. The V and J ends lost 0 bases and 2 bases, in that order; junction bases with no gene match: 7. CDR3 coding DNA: TGTGCCAGCAGCGTAGGAGTGGGGGGGAGACAAGAGACCCAGTACTTC. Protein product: CASSVGVGGRQETQYF. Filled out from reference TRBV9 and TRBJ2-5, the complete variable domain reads DSGVTQTPKHLITATGQRVTLRCSPRSGDLSVYWYQQSLDQGLQFLIQYYNGEERAKGNILERFSAQQFPDLHSELNLSSLELGDSALYFCASSVGVGGRQETQYFGPGTRLLVL.

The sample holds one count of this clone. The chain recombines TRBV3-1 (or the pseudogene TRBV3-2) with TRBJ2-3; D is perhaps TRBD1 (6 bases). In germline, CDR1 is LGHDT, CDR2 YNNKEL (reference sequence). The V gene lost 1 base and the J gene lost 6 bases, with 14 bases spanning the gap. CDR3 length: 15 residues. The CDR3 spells CASSQGPNRVDTQYF. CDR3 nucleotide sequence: TGTGCCAGCAGCCAAGGCCCGAACAGGGTTGATACGCAGTATTTT.

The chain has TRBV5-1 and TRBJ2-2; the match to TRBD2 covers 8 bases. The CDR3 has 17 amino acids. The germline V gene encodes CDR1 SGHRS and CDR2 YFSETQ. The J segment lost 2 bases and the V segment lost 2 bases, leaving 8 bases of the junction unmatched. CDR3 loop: CASSFGAGVINTGELFF. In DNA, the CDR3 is TGCGCCAGCAGCTTTGGAGCGGGGGTGATTAACACCGGGGAGCTGTTTTTT.

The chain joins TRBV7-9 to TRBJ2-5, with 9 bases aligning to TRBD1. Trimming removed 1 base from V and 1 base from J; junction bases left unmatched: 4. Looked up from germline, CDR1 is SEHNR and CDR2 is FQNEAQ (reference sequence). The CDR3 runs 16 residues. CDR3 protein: CASSLEPGQGQETQYF. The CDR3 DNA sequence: TGTGCCAGCAGCTTAGAGCCGGGACAGGGCCAAGAGACCCAGTACTTC.

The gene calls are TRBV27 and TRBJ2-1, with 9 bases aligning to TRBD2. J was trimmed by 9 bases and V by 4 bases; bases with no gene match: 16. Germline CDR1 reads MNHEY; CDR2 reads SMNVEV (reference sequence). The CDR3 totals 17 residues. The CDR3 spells CASSSPARASGDGEQFF. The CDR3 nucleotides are TGTGCCAGCAGTTCCCCTGCTCGGGCTAGCGGGGATGGTGAGCAGTTCTTC.

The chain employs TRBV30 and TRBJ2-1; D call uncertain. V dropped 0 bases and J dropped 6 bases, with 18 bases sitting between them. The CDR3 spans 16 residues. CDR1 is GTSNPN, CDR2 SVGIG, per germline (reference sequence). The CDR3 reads CAWSVLSNRRLNEQFF. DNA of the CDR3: TGTGCCTGGAGTGTATTAAGTAATAGGCGGCTCAATGAGCAGTTCTTC.

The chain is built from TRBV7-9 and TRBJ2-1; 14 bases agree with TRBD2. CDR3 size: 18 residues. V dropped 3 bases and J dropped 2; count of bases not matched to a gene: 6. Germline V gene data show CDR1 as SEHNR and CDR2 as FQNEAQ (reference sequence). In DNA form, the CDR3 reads TGTGCCAGCAGCTTTAGGAGACTAGCGGGGGGGACCTACAATGAGCAGTTCTTC. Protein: CASSFRRLAGGTYNEQFF.

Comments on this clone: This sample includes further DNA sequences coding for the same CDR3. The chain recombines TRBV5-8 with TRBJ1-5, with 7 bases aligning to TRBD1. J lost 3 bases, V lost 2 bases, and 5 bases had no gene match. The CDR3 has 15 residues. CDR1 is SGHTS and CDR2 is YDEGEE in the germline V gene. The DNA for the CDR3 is TGTGCCAGCAGCTTAGAGGGGGCGTCCAATCAGCCCCAGCATTTT. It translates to CASSLEGASNQPQHF.

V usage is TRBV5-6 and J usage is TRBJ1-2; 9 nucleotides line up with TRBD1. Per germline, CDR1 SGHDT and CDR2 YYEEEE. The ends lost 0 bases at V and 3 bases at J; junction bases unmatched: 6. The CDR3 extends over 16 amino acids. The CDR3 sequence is CASSLGEGTGYYGYTF. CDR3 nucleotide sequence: TGTGCCAGCAGCTTGGGCGAAGGGACAGGGTACTATGGCTACACCTTC. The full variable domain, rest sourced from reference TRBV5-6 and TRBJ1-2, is DAGVTQSPTHLIKTRGQQVTLRCSPKSGHDTVSWYQQALGQGPQFIFQYYEEEERQRGNFPDRFSGHQFPNYSSELNVNALLLGDSALYLCASSLGEGTGYYGYTFGSGTRLTVV.

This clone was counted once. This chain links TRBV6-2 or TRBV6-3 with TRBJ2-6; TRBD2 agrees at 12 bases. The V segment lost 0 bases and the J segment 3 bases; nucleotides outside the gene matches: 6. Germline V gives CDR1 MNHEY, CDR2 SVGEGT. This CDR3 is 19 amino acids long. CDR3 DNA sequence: TGTGCCAGCAGTTACTCCCGGACTAGCGGGGCACTTGGGGCCAACGTCCTGACTTTC. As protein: CASSYSRTSGALGANVLTF.

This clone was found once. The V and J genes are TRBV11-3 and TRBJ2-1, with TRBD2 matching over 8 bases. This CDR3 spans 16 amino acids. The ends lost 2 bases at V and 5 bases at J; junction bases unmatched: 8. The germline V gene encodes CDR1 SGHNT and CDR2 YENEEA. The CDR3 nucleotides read TGTGCCAGCAGCTTATTTAGCGGGGCGGATAACAATGAGCAGTTCTTC. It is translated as CASSLFSGADNNEQFF.